Detailed here is one TCR beta chain. TCRdb's table, derived via immunoSEQ multiplex PCR, lists solely in-frame clones and lacks some. The sample includes 150,000 to 200,000 clones, around 67% of them seen just once. This sample is part of a study of blood T cell repertoires in COVID-19. Study-wide context: Acute and convalescent COVID-19 samples came from the United States, Italy and Spain. The cDNA or gDNA used as material had been derived from T cells, B-cell-depleted T cells, or PBMCs.

This CDR3 contains 15 residues. V lost 2 bases to trimming and J lost 5 bases; unmatched junction nucleotides: 6. CDR1 is MNHEY and CDR2 is SMNVEV in the germline V gene (reference sequence). The chain joins TRBV27 to TRBJ1-2; 9 bases are shared with TRBD1. The TCR originated in a woman over 75 with acute or convalescent COVID-19. Sequenced: peripheral blood. DNA of the CDR3: TGTGCCAGCAGTTTAATGGGGACAGGGTTTTATGGCTACACCTTC. Translating gives CASSLMGTGFYGYTF.